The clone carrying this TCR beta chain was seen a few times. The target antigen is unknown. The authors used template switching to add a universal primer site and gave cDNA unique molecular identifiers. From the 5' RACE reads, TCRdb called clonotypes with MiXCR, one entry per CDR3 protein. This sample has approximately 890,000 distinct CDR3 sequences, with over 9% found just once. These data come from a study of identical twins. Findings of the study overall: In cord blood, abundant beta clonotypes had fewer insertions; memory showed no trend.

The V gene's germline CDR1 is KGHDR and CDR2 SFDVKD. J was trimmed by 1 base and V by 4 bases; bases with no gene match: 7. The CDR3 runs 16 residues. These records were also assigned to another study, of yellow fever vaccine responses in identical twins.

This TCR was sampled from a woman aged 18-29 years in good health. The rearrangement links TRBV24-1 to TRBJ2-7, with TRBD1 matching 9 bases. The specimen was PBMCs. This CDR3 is CATSDRDRGGSYEQYF. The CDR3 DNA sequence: TGTGCCACCAGTGACCGCGACAGGGGGGGTTCCTACGAGCAGTACTTC.